This TCR beta chain was observed in a study of regulatory T cells in long-lasting Graves disease. Study-level information: Persistent Graves' disease denoted over 5 years of antithyroid drugs plus positive TSH receptor antibodies. Study results and caveats: With a few thousand shared public clonotypes, persistent patients exceeded new patients, who shared 966.

The CDR3 is 14 amino acids. With 6 bases removed from V and 4 bases from J, the gap between germline ends came to 13 bases. Germline values: CDR1 SGHTA, CDR2 FQGNSA. This clonotype was detected many times. What it binds is unknown. Time point defined: persistent/refractory GD, antithyroid drugs over 5 years with positive TRAb. The authors made the TCR library using RNA they extracted from PBMCs. Arm-PCR with iRepertoire HTBI primers amplified the CDR3 regions for these TCR beta libraries. One entry per CDR3 protein, called by TCRdb with MiXCR from the multiplex PCR reads. Of 700,000 or so distinct CDR3 sequences in the sample, 30% were seen once.

The sequences come from peripheral blood mononuclear cells (PBMCs), collected when the disease was refractory, from a patient treated with antithyroid drugs. V usage is TRBV7-2 and J usage is TRBJ1-5, with D possibly matching TRBD1 (6 bases). This TCR was recovered from a female donor with Graves disease. The CDR3 coding sequence is TGTGCCAGCAGTTCCACAGGGCATAATCAGCCCCAGCATTTT. Translated, it gives CASSSTGHNQPQHF.